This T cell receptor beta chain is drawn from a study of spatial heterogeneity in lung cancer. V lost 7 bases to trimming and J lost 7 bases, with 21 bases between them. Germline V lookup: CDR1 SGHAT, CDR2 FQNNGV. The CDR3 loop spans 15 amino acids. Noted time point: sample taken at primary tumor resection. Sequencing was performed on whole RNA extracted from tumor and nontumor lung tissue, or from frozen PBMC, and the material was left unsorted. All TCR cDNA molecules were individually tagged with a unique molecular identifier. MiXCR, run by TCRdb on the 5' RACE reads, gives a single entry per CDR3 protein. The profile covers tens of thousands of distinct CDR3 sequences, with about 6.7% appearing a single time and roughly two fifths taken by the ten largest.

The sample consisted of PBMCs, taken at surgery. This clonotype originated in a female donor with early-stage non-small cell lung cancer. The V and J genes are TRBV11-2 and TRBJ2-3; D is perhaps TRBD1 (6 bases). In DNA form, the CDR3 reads TGTGCCAGCAACACTGGGACAACTAAAGGCTATACGCAGTATTTT. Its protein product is CASNTGTTKGYTQYF. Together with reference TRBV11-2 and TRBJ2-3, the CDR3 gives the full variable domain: EAGVAQSPRYKIIEKRQSVAFWCNPISGHATLYWYQQILGQGPKLLIQFQNNGVVDDSQLPKDRFSAERLKGVDSTLKIQPAKLEDSAVYLCASNTGTTKGYTQYFGPGTRLTVL.